In its sample, the clone carrying this TCR beta chain was seen once. No antigen is known for it. This sample is drawn from a study of cytotoxic CD8 clonotypes in ibrutinib-treated CLL. Study outcomes and limitations: Clonality climbed at ibrutinib response, then dropped toward baseline at progression.

Using immunoSEQ multiplex PCR, the repertoire was profiled, and TCRdb retains in-frame clones only, with some absent. Counted here are some 300,000 clones, almost 80% occurring once; the ten biggest clones make up more than 6%. The sequences come from PBMCs, collected before ibrutinib treatment. The source of this sequence is a human donor with chronic lymphocytic leukemia.

CDR3 amino acids: CASSLRADLGSNQPQHF. The CDR3 DNA follows: TGTGCCAGCAGCCTCCGGGCCGACCTGGGTAGCAATCAGCCCCAGCATTTT. The chain couples TRBV7-8 to TRBJ1-5; D is unresolved. This CDR3 region has 17 residues. The ends were cut back, 5 bases at V and 0 bases at J, with 17 bases in the middle. Germline assignment: CDR1 SGHVS and CDR2 FQNEAQ.